Below are 13 T cell receptor beta chains sequenced from a single sample in a study of metastatic and nonmetastatic thyroid tumors. Thyroid surgery had not been preceded by any treatment in any patient. TCRdb re-called clones from the PCR reads using MiXCR. The data contain just over 30,000 clones, approximately 19% of them singletons. Sequencing was done on a sample of blood. The origin of the receptors is a female donor with papillary thyroid cancer or a benign thyroid nodule (not recorded which). Some clones in this sample may be carry-over from other donors' samples.

In this sample, this clone turned up many times. This sequence joins TRBV5-4 and TRBJ1-3; D is perhaps TRBD1 (5 bases). CDR3 length equals 15 residues. The germline V gene encodes CDR1 SGHNT and CDR2 YYREEE (reference sequence). V was shortened by 0 bases and J by 2 bases, with 9 bases between the two germline ends. This CDR3 is CASSLEAGPGNTIYF. CDR3 bases: TGTGCCAGCAGCTTGGAGGCAGGGCCTGGAAACACCATATATTTT. The whole variable domain, remainder taken from reference TRBV5-4 and TRBJ1-3, is ETGVTQSPTHLIKTRGQQVTLRCSSQSGHNTVSWYQQALGQGPQFIFQYYREEENGRGNFPPRFSGLQFPNYSSELNVNALELDDSALYLCASSLEAGPGNTIYFGEGSWLTVV.

This clone has a handful of counts. The V and J genes are TRBV10-3 and TRBJ2-7, with D uncertain. The CDR3 extends over 12 amino acids. Germline CDR1 reads ENHRY; CDR2 reads SYGVKD. With 4 bases removed from V and 0 bases from J, the gap between germline ends came to 4 bases. CDR3 in amino acids: CAISGSSYEQYF. Written as DNA, the CDR3 is TGTGCCATCAGTGGTAGCTCCTACGAGCAGTACTTC.

The CDR3 DNA is TGTGCCAGCTCGGGGAATAGCAATCAGCCCCAGCATTTT. Residues: CASSGNSNQPQHF. The chain uses TRBV18 and TRBJ1-5; D remains unclear. Germline V CDR1 and CDR2: KGHSH, LQKENI. This CDR3 is 13 amino acids long. Between the trimmed V and J ends, which lost 6 bases and 0 bases, there was a span of 6 bases.

This clone is medium-sized by share. The chain couples TRBV7-8 to TRBJ2-7, with no clear D. The V end lost 2 bases, the J end lost 6 bases, and 5 bases lay between the germline ends. Germline V gives CDR1 SGHVS, CDR2 FQNEAQ. There are 11 residues in the CDR3. CDR3 region: CASSLSLEQYF. CDR3 in DNA: TGTGCCAGCAGCTTAAGTCTCGAGCAGTACTTC.

There are many counts of this clone. CDR3 in DNA: TGTGCCAGCAGTTCCAACTGGGGAAGTGGAGGAGAAGCTTTCTTT. Protein sequence: CASSSNWGSGGEAFF. This chain uses TRBV12-3 or TRBV12-4 with TRBJ1-1; D gene ambiguous. Trimming pared 4 bases from V and 8 bases from J, leaving 20 bases between. This CDR3 region has 15 residues.

This clone has ten or more counts. The chain recombines TRBV7-9 with TRBJ2-5; D ambiguous. V lost 3 bases, J lost 10 bases, and 9 bases lay in between. Germline loops: CDR1 SEHNR, CDR2 FQNEAQ (reference sequence). The length of the CDR3 is 11 residues. DNA for the CDR3: TGTGCCAGCAGCTTCTCGGAAGACCAGTACTTC. It is translated as CASSFSEDQYF.

This clone was found many times. V gene TRBV4-1 combines with J gene TRBJ2-1, with a weak D call TRBD1 (6 bases). Germline assignment: CDR1 MGHRA and CDR2 YSYEKL. There are 15 residues in the CDR3. Trimming removed 1 base from V and 4 bases from J, with 11 bases in between. CDR3 sequence: CASSQVADRYNEQFF. CDR3 DNA: TGCGCCAGCAGCCAAGTTGCGGACAGATACAATGAGCAGTTCTTC.

This clone was detected ten times or more. V and J are TRBV29-1 and TRBJ1-1; D unresolved. V was cut by 4 bases and J by 8 bases, with 8 bases left in between. Germline-derived CDR1 and CDR2 are SQVTM and ANQGSEA. The CDR3 contains 10 residues. CDR3 DNA sequence: TGCAGCGTTGTCTCCTCAGAAGCTTTCTTT. Residues: CSVVSSEAFF.

The chain joins TRBV2 to TRBJ2-1, with a tentative D call TRBD1 (5 bases). CDR1 SNHLY and CDR2 FYNNEI come from the germline V gene. This CDR3 is built from 12 residues. Trimming left V 8 bases short and J 4 bases short, with 9 bases between. CDR3 bases: TGTGCCAGCGGGGCAGGATACAATGAGCAGTTCTTC. It codes for CASGAGYNEQFF.

This chain uses TRBV12-3 or TRBV12-4 with TRBJ2-7; a possible D gene is TRBD1 (5 bases). V lost 5 bases and J lost 4, with 15 bases in between. This CDR3 has 14 residues. The CDR3 spells CASSDRQSAYEQYF. The DNA of the CDR3 is TGTGCCAGCAGTGATAGACAGAGTGCGTACGAGCAGTACTTC.

The chain combines TRBV6-1 with TRBJ2-6; D is unclear. The germline V gene encodes CDR1 MNHNS and CDR2 SASEGT. Trimming cost V 7 bases and J 2 bases, with 18 bases left between them. This CDR3 spans 17 amino acids. CDR3 in amino acids: CASTRRVAEAGANVLTF. The CDR3 DNA reads as TGTGCCAGCACCCGAAGGGTAGCAGAGGCTGGGGCCAACGTCCTGACTTTC.

This clone has at least ten counts. This chain links TRBV13 with TRBJ2-3, with TRBD1 matching over 10 bases. Germline V CDR1 and CDR2: PRHDT, FYEKMQ (reference sequence). Trimming cost V 3 bases and J 1 base; bases outside gene matches: 4. The CDR3 has 16 amino acids. CDR3 coding DNA: TGTGCCAGCAGCTTTTCCGGGACAGGGGGCACAGATACGCAGTATTTT. Translated, it gives CASSFSGTGGTDTQYF.

There are a few counts of this clone. The chain has TRBV10-2 and TRBJ1-2; D is unclear. The V end lost 3 bases, the J end lost 0 bases, and 8 bases lay between the germline ends. The CDR3 is made up of 14 amino acids. Germline values: CDR1 WSHSY, CDR2 SAAADI. CDR3 bases: TGCGCCAGCAGTGATAGTCAGGCTAACTATGGCTACACCTTC. Residues: CASSDSQANYGYTF.